This T cell receptor beta chain was recovered during a study of T cells in Graves' hyperthyroidism and ophthalmopathy. V lost 1 base and J lost 6, with 16 bases in between. This CDR3 region has 16 residues. The V gene's germline CDR1 is WNHNN and CDR2 SYGVQD (reference sequence). Exclusion of patients followed from uncontrolled infection, other autoimmune disease, pregnancy or lactation. PBMCs were collected from an approximately 9 ml volume of fresh peripheral blood. Using RNA transcripts as the source, TCR beta CDR3 regions were amplified. HTBI primers drove first-round RT-PCR of the TCR CDR3. TCRdb re-called the multiplex PCR reads with MiXCR, one entry per CDR3 protein. The table has 350,000 to 400,000 distinct CDR3 sequences, approximately 15% seen once.

V usage is TRBV10-1 and J usage is TRBJ2-1; D remains ambiguous. The receptor was isolated from a woman aged 55-75 years with Graves' hyperthyroidism. Material for sequencing was blood. In DNA form, the CDR3 reads TGCGCCAGCAGTGAGTATAAGGGCCTGAAATCCAATGAGCAGTTCTTC. It yields the protein CASSEYKGLKSNEQFF.